This T cell receptor beta chain was recovered during a study of T-cell reconstitution after alpha-beta-depleted transplantation in children. The CDR3 is 15 amino acids. V lost 6 bases, J lost 5 bases, and 1 base stayed unmatched. Germline V gene data show CDR1 as MNHEY and CDR2 as SMNVEV (reference sequence). Whole-study results and caveats: Some patients showed high day-60 TCRbeta diversity, which derived from surviving recipient T cells and thymic progenitors.

In this sample, this clonotype turned up a few times. Its antigen is still unknown. For TCRbeta, the library was prepared with unique molecular identifiers. MiXCR was run by TCRdb on the PCR reads, yielding one entry per CDR3 protein. The sample has 900,000 or so distinct CDR3 sequences, 16% seen once. The clonotype comes from a male patient younger than 18 who had a stem cell transplant for acute lymphoblastic leukemia, so the T cells may come from the graft donor. Source: PBMCs, mostly from graft donor cells, taken 360 days after TCRalphabeta/CD19-depleted stem cell transplant. The rearrangement links TRBV27 to TRBJ2-2, with 15 positions matching TRBD2. In DNA, the CDR3 is TGTGCCAGCAGAGGGACTAGCGGGAGGACCGGGGAGCTGTTTTTT. Its protein product is CASRGTSGRTGELFF.